Given below is one TCR beta chain in context. Its target is unknown. Expressed TCRB transcripts were sequenced because the isolated RNA had all been reverse transcribed beforehand. Libraries were prepared by immunoSEQ multiplex PCR; TCRdb keeps only in-frame clonotypes and omits some of them. The table lists about 260,000 clones, about 71% of them singletons, with 0.053% in the top ten. The CDR3 has 13 residues. The V gene's germline CDR1 is SQVTM and CDR2 ANQGSEA. Trimming removed 4 bases from V and 1 base from J, with 7 bases in between. The sample comes from a study of beta chain features in type 1 diabetes. Study findings and constraints: All four CD4+ subsets of Type 1 diabetes patients contained TCRB CDR3s that were moderately but significantly shorter. It was among patients, rather than healthy donors, that naive, central memory and Treg TCRB repertoires appeared more similar.

A CD45RO/CCR7/CD25/CD127/CD95/CD27 panel sorted naive, central memory, regulatory and stem cell-like memory CD4+ cells. Sort purity for all populations was recorded as exceeding 98%. V is TRBV29-1 and J is TRBJ2-2, with D unresolved. Sequencing was carried out using naive CD4+ T cells from blood. This clonotype originated in a man aged 30-40 years in good health. The CDR3 bases are TGCAGCGTTGGCCCGGTGAACACCGGGGAGCTGTTTTTT. Translated: CSVGPVNTGELFF.